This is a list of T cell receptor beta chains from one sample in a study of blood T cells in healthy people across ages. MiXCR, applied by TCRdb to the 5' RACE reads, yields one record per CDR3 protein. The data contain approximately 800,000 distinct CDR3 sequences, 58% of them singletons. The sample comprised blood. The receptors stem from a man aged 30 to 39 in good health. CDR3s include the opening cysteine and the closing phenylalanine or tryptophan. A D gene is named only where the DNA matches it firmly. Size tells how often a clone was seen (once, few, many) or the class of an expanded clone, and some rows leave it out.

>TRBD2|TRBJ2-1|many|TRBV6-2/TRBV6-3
CASSPGLASDEQFF
TGTGCCAGCTCTCCAGGACTAGCGAGCGATGAGCAGTTCTTC
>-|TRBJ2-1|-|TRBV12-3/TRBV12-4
CASSRDGFFNEQFF
TGTGCCAGCAGCCGGGACGGATTCTTCAATGAGCAGTTCTTC
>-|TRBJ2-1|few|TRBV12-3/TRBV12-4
CASSLARGYNEQFF
TGTGCCAGCAGTTTAGCCAGGGGATACAATGAGCAGTTCTTC
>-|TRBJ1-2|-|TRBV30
CAWSVYYGYTF
TGTGCCTGGTCCGTCTACTATGGCTACACCTTC
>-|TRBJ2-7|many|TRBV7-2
CASSLVAGDPYEQYF
TGTGCCAGCAGCTTAGTAGCCGGGGACCCCTACGAGCAGTACTTC
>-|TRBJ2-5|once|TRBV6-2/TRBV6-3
CASSKDSGTQYF
TGTGCCAGCAGCAAGGACTCAGGGACCCAGTACTTC
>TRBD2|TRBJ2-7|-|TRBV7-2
CASSSLVGGDYEQYF
TGTGCCAGCAGCTCCCTAGTCGGGGGGGACTACGAGCAGTACTTC
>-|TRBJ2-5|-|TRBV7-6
CASSPQGGTQETQYF
TGTGCCAGCAGCCCGCAAGGGGGGACCCAAGAGACCCAGTACTTC
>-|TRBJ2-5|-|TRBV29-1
CSVRKNQETQYF
TGCAGCGTTAGGAAGAACCAAGAGACCCAGTACTTC
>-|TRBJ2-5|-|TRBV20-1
CSARGPLLGQETQYF
TGCAGTGCTAGAGGACCGCTCTTGGGACAAGAGACCCAGTACTTC
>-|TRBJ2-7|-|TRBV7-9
CASSLGDKSEQYF
TGTGCCAGCAGCTTAGGAGACAAATCGGAGCAGTACTTC
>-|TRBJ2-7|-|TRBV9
CASSPKGGPNYEQYF
TGTGCCAGCAGCCCTAAGGGAGGCCCTAACTACGAGCAGTACTTC
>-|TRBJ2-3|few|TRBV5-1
CASSLEVPDTQYF
TGTGCCAGCAGCTTAGAAGTCCCAGATACGCAGTATTTT
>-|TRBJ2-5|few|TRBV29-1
CSVGPRVETQYF
TGCAGCGTTGGGCCGCGGGTTGAGACCCAGTACTTC
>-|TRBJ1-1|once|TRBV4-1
CASSQEGGTFF
TGCGCCAGCAGCCAAGAAGGGGGAACTTTCTTT
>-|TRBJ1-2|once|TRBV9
CASSVDSYSYTF
TGTGCCAGCAGCGTCGACAGCTACAGCTACACCTTC
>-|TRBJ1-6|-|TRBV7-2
CASSPTGPRSSYNSPLHF
TGTGCCAGCAGCCCGACCGGACCCAGGAGCTCCTATAATTCACCCCTCCACTTT
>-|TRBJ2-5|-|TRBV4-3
CASSQGLLKTVQETQYF
TGCGCCAGCAGCCAAGGCCTCCTAAAGACAGTCCAAGAGACCCAGTACTTC
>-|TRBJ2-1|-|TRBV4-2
CASSQSGVTYNEQFF
TGTGCCAGCAGCCAATCCGGCGTGACCTACAATGAGCAGTTCTTC
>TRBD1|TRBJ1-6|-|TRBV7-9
CASSWTGGNFYNSPLHF
TGTGCCAGCAGCTGGACAGGGGGAAACTTCTATAATTCACCCCTCCACTTT
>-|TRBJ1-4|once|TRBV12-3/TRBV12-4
CASSLEGNNEKLFF
TGTGCCAGCAGTTTGGAGGGAAATAATGAAAAACTGTTTTTT
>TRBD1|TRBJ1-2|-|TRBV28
CASSRDRVGHGYTF
TGTGCCAGCAGCCGAGACAGGGTGGGCCATGGCTACACCTTC
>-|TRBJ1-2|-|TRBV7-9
CASSLLNLDGYTF
TGTGCCAGCAGCTTACTGAACTTGGATGGCTACACCTTC
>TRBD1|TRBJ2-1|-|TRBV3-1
CASSRTGLDEQFF
TGTGCCAGCAGCCGGACAGGGTTGGATGAGCAGTTCTTC
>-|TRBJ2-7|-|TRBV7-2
CASSLRQAVEQYF
TGTGCCAGCAGCTTGAGACAGGCAGTCGAGCAGTACTTC
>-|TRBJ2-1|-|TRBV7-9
CASSQGGAGEQFF
TGTGCCAGCAGCCAGGGGGGGGCAGGTGAGCAGTTCTTC
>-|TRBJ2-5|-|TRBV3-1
CASSQEFGGLQETQYF
TGTGCCAGCAGCCAAGAGTTTGGGGGGCTCCAAGAGACCCAGTACTTC
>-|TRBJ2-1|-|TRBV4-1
CASSQEVPGTEQFF
TGCGCCAGCAGCCAAGAGGTACCTGGCACTGAGCAGTTCTTC
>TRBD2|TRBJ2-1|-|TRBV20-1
CSAGRGYNEQFF
TGCAGTGCCGGGAGGGGCTACAATGAGCAGTTCTTC
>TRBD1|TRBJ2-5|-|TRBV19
CAGGTGGSETQYF
TGTGCCGGCGGGACAGGGGGCAGTGAGACCCAGTACTTC
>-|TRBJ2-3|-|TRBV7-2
CASSSLLDTQYF
TGTGCCAGCAGCTCATTGTTGGATACGCAGTATTTT
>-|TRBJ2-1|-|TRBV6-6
CASSTSRLGAEQFF
TGTGCCAGCAGTACCTCCCGACTAGGAGCTGAGCAGTTCTTC